The T cell receptor beta chain described here comes from a study of blood T cell repertoires in COVID-19. Measured with immunoSEQ multiplex PCR; TCRdb has only the in-frame clones, and not every one. The sample consists of 150,000 to 200,000 clones, 78% of them appearing once. Individuals drawn from 24 US areas were about 18 to 95 years old. This CDR3 spans 13 amino acids. V shed 3 bases and J shed 5 bases, with 11 bases lying between them. This clone appeared once. The clonotype comes from a woman in her forties or fifties who had recovered from COVID-19. Sequencing input: PBMCs or T cells enriched from blood (not recorded which). This chain uses TRBV12-3 or TRBV12-4 with TRBJ2-7; D perhaps matches TRBD2 (5 bases). In DNA form, the CDR3 reads TGTGCCAGCAGTTTTCCGGGGTCCGACGAGCAGTACTTC. This gives the protein CASSFPGSDEQYF.